This entry concerns a single T cell receptor beta chain. What it recognizes is unknown. The CDR3 loop spans 17 amino acids. The germline CDR1 and CDR2 sequences are SNHLY and FYNNEI. Between the trimmed V and J ends, which lost 2 bases and 6 bases, there was a span of 20 bases. This sample is drawn from a study of CD4+ T cells in melanoma. Study results and caveats: Diverse differentiation states were reported for melanoma neoantigen-specific CD4+ T cells. A reported correlation linked neoantigen-specific CD4+ T cells to CD8+, macrophage and B cell function.

TCRdb keeps only in-frame clones here, not all; method: immunoSEQ multiplex PCR. This table holds 20,000 or so clones, about 84% found once. The specimen sequenced was cells from a culture (not recorded whether cultured in vitro). The TCR originated in a human donor with melanoma. V is TRBV2 and J is TRBJ1-5; possibly TRBD1 for D (6 bases). DNA of the CDR3: TGTGCCAGCAGTGAATTAGGGTCCTCAGGGGTGAGTCAGCCCCAGCATTTT. Its translation is CASSELGSSGVSQPQHF.